These 8 T cell receptor beta chains came from one sample sequenced in a study of control samples from healthy donors and cancer patients. The assay was immunoSEQ multiplex PCR, and TCRdb's table has in-frame clones only and misses some. The table lists some 140,000 clones, 92% of them singletons. The source material was blood. These TCRs come from a man younger than 40 in good health.

The chain uses TRBV27 and TRBJ1-1, with D uncertain. The CDR3 spans 14 residues. With 5 bases removed from V and 0 bases from J, the gap between germline ends came to 10 bases. The germline V gene encodes CDR1 MNHEY and CDR2 SMNVEV (reference sequence). The CDR3 nucleotides read TGTGCCAGCAGTCCCACGCTCCTGAACACTGAAGCTTTCTTT. Amino acids: CASSPTLLNTEAFF.

V is TRBV20-1 and J is TRBJ2-1; D remains ambiguous. V dropped 3 bases and J dropped 4 bases, with 13 bases sitting between them. The CDR3 is 14 amino acids. CDR1 and CDR2 from the germline V gene are DFQATT and SNEGSKA (reference sequence). The CDR3 DNA reads TGCAGTGCTAGTCTTGCGGAGCCTTACAATGAGCAGTTCTTC. Its translation is CSASLAEPYNEQFF.

The V and J genes are TRBV12-3 or TRBV12-4 and TRBJ2-1, with D tentatively TRBD2 (7 bases). The CDR3 extends over 13 amino acids. Deletions cut 10 bases from V and 7 bases from J, with 17 bases between. CDR3 loop: CATRGGGWNEQFF. The CDR3 nucleotides read TGTGCCACCAGGGGAGGGGGATGGAATGAGCAGTTCTTC.

The V call is TRBV5-6, the J call TRBJ1-2; D ambiguous. This CDR3 comprises 15 residues. The V gene's germline CDR1 is SGHDT and CDR2 YYEEEE. Trimming removed 1 base from V and 6 bases from J, with 16 bases in between. The CDR3 is CASSLRQVRYNGYTF. The CDR3 coding sequence is TGTGCCAGCAGCTTGAGGCAGGTTCGGTACAATGGCTACACCTTC.

V is TRBV7-8 and J is TRBJ2-7; 9 nucleotides agree with TRBD2. Losses at the gene ends were 1 base for V and 3 bases for J; bases not matched to a gene: 4. Germline V gives CDR1 SGHVS, CDR2 FQNEAQ. There are 15 residues in the CDR3. The CDR3 reads CASSLGTSEGYEQYF. The CDR3 DNA sequence: TGTGCCAGCAGCTTAGGGACTAGCGAAGGCTACGAGCAGTACTTC.

Only one count was recorded for this clone. The chain recombines TRBV4-1 with TRBJ1-4; the D gene is possibly TRBD1 (6 bases). Germline values: CDR1 MGHRA, CDR2 YSYEKL. Trimming took off 5 bases at V and 7 bases at J, with 14 bases between the two ends. CDR3 length: 14 amino acids. CDR3 sequence reads: CASSLQGVSEKLFF. The DNA for the CDR3 is TGCGCCAGCAGCTTACAGGGAGTGAGTGAAAAACTGTTTTTT.

The V call is TRBV13, the J call TRBJ2-5; no definite D call. V shed 3 bases and J shed 4 bases, with 15 bases lying between them. The CDR3 sequence is 15 residues long. Germline V gene lookup returns CDR1 PRHDT and CDR2 FYEKMQ (reference sequence). The chain's CDR3 is CASSFGALRVETQYF. Written as DNA, the CDR3 is TGTGCCAGCAGCTTTGGTGCTCTAAGGGTAGAGACCCAGTACTTC.

J is TRBJ1-6 and V is TRBV30; 8 bases are a match to TRBD1. The ends lost 2 bases at V and 7 bases at J; junction bases unmatched: 4. The germline gives CDR1 GTSNPN, CDR2 SVGIG (reference sequence). CDR3 length: 14 residues. CDR3 sequence: CAWSPWTGNSPLHF. DNA of the CDR3: TGTGCCTGGAGTCCTTGGACAGGGAATTCACCCCTCCACTTT.